This entry is about one T cell receptor beta chain. Its antigen is still unknown. This could be a read error, since a much larger clone is one nucleotide away. The sample comes from a study of glioma-infiltrating T cells. Regarding the study as a whole: Above-expected tissue-blood divergence occurred in all gliomas, most in low-grade ones.

The CDR3 runs to 14 residues. With 4 bases removed from V and 4 bases from J, the gap between germline ends came to 10 bases. From germline, CDR1 is SEHNR and CDR2 FQNEAQ (reference sequence). Amplification of TCR alpha and beta CDR3 regions from RNA used iRepertoire nested multiplex PCR. TCRdb passed the multiplex PCR reads through MiXCR, listing each CDR3 protein once. The table lists fewer than 200,000 distinct CDR3 sequences, about 31% of them singletons. The sequence was obtained from a human donor with low-grade glioma or glioblastoma, undergoing nonglioma brain surgery, or in good health (not recorded which). Specimen: glioma tissue, nonneoplastic brain tissue, or PBMCs (not recorded which). This chain joins TRBV7-9 and TRBJ2-2; D possibly corresponds to TRBD1 (6 bases). As DNA, the CDR3 is TGTGCCAGCAGCTGGACAGCCAGCACCGGGGAGCTGTTTTTT. Its protein is CASSWTASTGELFF.